This T cell receptor beta chain was found in a study of shared clonotypes between healthy human individuals. On the study more broadly: Every donor yielded three CD4 naive, three CD4 memory, two CD8 naive and one CD8 memory plate. Findings of the study overall: Clonotypes that were shared across a handful of donors made up approximately 5.1% of naive CD4 clonotypes.

The CDR3 runs to 14 residues. The V end lost 4 bases, the J end lost 5 bases, and 16 bases lay between the germline ends. In germline, CDR1 is SQVTM, CDR2 ANQGSEA. In the case of this clone: No antigen is known for it.

Researchers partitioned CD4+ cells into CD45RA+ naive and CD45RA-negative memory subsets. The sorted-subset replicate PCRs were given around 0.2 ug DNA, which is roughly 30,000 T cell genomes. Sequencing was performed with immunoSEQ multiplex PCR; in TCRdb, only in-frame clones are kept and a portion is missing. Of over 400,000 clones in the sample, 90% to 96% were seen once. The chain combines TRBV29-1 with TRBJ2-3; no clear D. This sequence originates from a woman in her 30s in good health. Sequencing input: naive CD4+ T cells sorted from blood. Subset reported: CD45RA+ positively selected. CDR3 protein: CSVGVGSAGDTQYF. For the CDR3, the DNA is TGCAGCGTTGGTGTGGGCAGCGCCGGAGATACGCAGTATTTT.